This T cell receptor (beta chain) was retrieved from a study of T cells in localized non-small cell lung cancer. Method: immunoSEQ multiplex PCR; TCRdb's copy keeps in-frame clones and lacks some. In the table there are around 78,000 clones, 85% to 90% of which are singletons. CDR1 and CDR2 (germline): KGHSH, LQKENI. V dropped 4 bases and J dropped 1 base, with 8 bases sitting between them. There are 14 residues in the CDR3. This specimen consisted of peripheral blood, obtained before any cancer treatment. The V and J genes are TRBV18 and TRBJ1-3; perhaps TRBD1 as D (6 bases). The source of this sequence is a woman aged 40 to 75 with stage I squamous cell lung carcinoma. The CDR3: CASSQTGSGNTIYF. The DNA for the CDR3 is TGTGCCAGCTCACAGACAGGATCTGGAAACACCATATATTTT.